Presented here are 7 T cell receptor beta chains from one specimen sequenced in a study of blood T cell repertoires in COVID-19. Using immunoSEQ multiplex PCR, the repertoire was profiled, and TCRdb retains in-frame clones only, with some absent. The sample has 50,000 to 70,000 clones; about 88% are singletons. The sequenced material came from peripheral blood. These TCRs come from a man between 65 and 85 years old with active COVID-19.

The chain links TRBV4-3 to TRBJ1-4; 7 nucleotides align to TRBD1. Germline V gene lookup returns CDR1 LGHNA and CDR2 YSLEER. After removal of 1 base from V and 7 bases from J, the junction contained 9 bases not matched to a gene. The CDR3 spans 16 residues. CDR3 in DNA: TGCGCCAGCAGCCAAGCCCCGCCAGGGGGAGGTGAAAAACTGTTTTTT. Protein: CASSQAPPGGGEKLFF.

This chain uses TRBV30 with TRBJ2-2, with 12 bases identical to TRBD2. Trimming cost V 0 bases and J 7 bases; bases outside gene matches: 6. This CDR3 is 16 amino acids long. CDR1 GTSNPN and CDR2 SVGIG come from the germline V gene (reference sequence). CDR3 bases: TGTGCCTGGAGTGTCCGGAGGACTAGCGGGATCGGGGAGCTGTTTTTT. Translating gives CAWSVRRTSGIGELFF.

The rearrangement links TRBV5-1 to TRBJ1-3; D unclear. The CDR3 is made up of 15 amino acids. Per the germline V gene, CDR1 is SGHRS and CDR2 is YFSETQ. The V gene lost 4 bases and the J gene lost 0 bases, with 11 bases spanning the gap. For the CDR3, the DNA is TGCGCCAGCAGCCCCGACGGGTCCTCTGGAAACACCATATATTTT. The encoded protein is CASSPDGSSGNTIYF. Supplemented by reference TRBV5-1 and TRBJ1-3, the full variable domain reads KAGVTQTPRYLIKTRGQQVTLSCSPISGHRSVSWYQQTPGQGLQFLFEYFSETQRNKGNFPGRFSGRQFSNSRSEMNVSTLELGDSALYLCASSPDGSSGNTIYFGEGSWLTVV.

The chain carries TRBV20-1 and TRBJ1-1, with 7 bases matching TRBD1. The V and J ends lost 8 bases and 5 bases, in that order; junction bases with no gene match: 5. Germline CDR1 and CDR2: DFQATT and SNEGSKA (reference sequence). The CDR3 has 11 amino acids. In DNA form, the CDR3 reads TGCAGTCTTCTACAGGGGACTGAAGCTTTCTTT. Encoded protein: CSLLQGTEAFF.

V and J are TRBV3-1 (or the pseudogene TRBV3-2) and TRBJ2-7, with 11 nucleotides matching TRBD2. CDR3 length: 14 residues. CDR1 and CDR2 (germline): LGHDT, YNNKEL (reference sequence). The V gene end was trimmed by 3 bases and the J gene end by 6 bases; junction bases not matched to a gene: 4. DNA of the CDR3: TGTGCCAGCAGCCACACTAGCGGGAGTTTCGAGCAGTACTTC. Translated, it gives CASSHTSGSFEQYF.

This rearrangement joins TRBV29-1 to TRBJ2-3; TRBD2 matches at 9 bases. Unmatched junction bases numbered 12, after V lost 3 bases and J lost 5 bases. Looked up from germline, CDR1 is SQVTM and CDR2 is ANQGSEA. The CDR3 is made up of 16 amino acids. DNA of the CDR3: TGCAGCGTTGATCGGGGTAGCGGGAGTCCTGGAGATACGCAGTATTTT. Translation: CSVDRGSGSPGDTQYF.

This clone is a singleton in its sample. This rearrangement joins TRBV19 to TRBJ2-1; 12 bases are shared with TRBD2. The J segment lost 7 bases and the V segment lost 6 bases, leaving 4 bases of the junction unmatched. The CDR3 has 14 residues. The germline gives CDR1 LNHDA, CDR2 SQIVND (reference sequence). This chain's CDR3 is CASRLLAGGNEQFF. The CDR3 bases are TGTGCCAGTAGACTTCTAGCGGGAGGGAATGAGCAGTTCTTC.